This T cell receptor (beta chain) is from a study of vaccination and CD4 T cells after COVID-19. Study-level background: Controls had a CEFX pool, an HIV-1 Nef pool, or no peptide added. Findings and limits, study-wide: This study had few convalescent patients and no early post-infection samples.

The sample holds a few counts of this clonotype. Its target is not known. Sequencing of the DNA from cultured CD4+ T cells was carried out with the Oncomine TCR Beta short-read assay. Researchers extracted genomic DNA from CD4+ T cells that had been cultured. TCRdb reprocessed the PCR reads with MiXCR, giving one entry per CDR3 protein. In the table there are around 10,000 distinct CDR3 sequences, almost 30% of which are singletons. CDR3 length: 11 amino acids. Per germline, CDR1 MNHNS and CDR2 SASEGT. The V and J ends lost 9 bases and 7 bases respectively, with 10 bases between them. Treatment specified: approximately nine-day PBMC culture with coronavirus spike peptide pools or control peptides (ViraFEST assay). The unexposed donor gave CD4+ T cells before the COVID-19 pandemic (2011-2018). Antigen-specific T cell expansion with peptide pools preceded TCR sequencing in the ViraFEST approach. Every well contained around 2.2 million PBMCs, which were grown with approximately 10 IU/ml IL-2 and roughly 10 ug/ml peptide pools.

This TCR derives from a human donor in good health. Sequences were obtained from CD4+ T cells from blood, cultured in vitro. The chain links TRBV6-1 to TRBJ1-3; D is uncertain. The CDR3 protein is CASGSSNTIYF. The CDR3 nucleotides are TGTGCCAGTGGGAGTTCTAACACCATATATTTT.